This T cell receptor beta chain emerged from a study of cytomegalovirus exposure and HLA in healthy donors (dated 2017 in TCRdb). About the full investigation: The 500 to 700 repertoires of the first cohort and the 120 validation repertoires were produced on the same platform, according to a later analysis. A separate validation cohort of roughly 130 different subjects was used in addition to the approximately 700-subject first cohort. High-throughput TCR immunosequencing, statistical association of individual TCRs with disease status, and machine learning were combined to predict cytomegalovirus infection status. The study aimed to test whether signatures of past pathogen exposure could be identified by cataloging public T cell receptors.

Overall study outcomes, separate from this receptor: Subsequent analysis determined that TCRs grouped into clusters in the first cohort also showed a tendency toward co-occurrence across the roughly 130 validation repertoires, and approximately 94% of cluster scores exceeded 0. A total of fewer than 200 TCR beta chains were listed by the study as associated with cytomegalovirus. Most TCR sequences were observed very rarely across donors, whereas some public TCRs were present in many individuals. A later analysis lacked HLA typing for the validation cohort, so it scored co-occurrence in that cohort across all 110 or so repertoires. In both the original and validation cohorts, the classifier was reported to diagnose cytomegalovirus status with high specificity and sensitivity. Three of the identified cytomegalovirus-associated TCR beta chains were confirmed in vitro to be specific for cytomegalovirus antigens. The authors suggested that the approach could potentially be extended to other disease states and immunological phenotypes.

The CDR3 contains 14 residues, cysteine and phenylalanine counted. Of all the DNA, just the CDR3 is kept, 42 bases in frame from base 1. CDR1 and CDR2 were assigned from the germline V gene as MDHEN and SYDVKM. The library was obtained by the immunoSEQ multiplex PCR assay. The study's processing was this. To diagnose cytomegalovirus status from the catalog of TCR beta chain sequences, a statistical classification framework was built. TCRdb provides this immuneACCESS table in a form limited to in-frame rearrangements. Some clones are lacking; in checked studies, under half of them reflect an unresolved V gene, and why the rest are absent is not known. The V and J calls and the clone size are those of that table, but D and trimming were determined from the DNA. Counted in this sample were some 260,000 clones; roughly 88% of them appeared once. The top ten clonotypes cover around 3.3% of the sample.

Donors formed part of the validation cohort, which comprised about 120 subjects and was distinct from the first cohort of 666 subjects. This clone was seen a single time. Its antigen has not been determined. Per-base quality was not reported, and no clone a single base away is much larger than it. This sequence uses TRBV28 and TRBJ1-3; the D gene is possibly TRBD1 or TRBD2, each agreeing over 5 bases. Matching the DNA end better, TRBJ2-2 makes the J call doubtful. This clonotype was obtained from a woman aged 25 to 39 in good health and CMV-seronegative. Sequencing was done on a sample of PBMCs. CDR3 region: CASSGTANTGELFF. The DNA sequence is given as TGTGCCAGCAGTGGGACGGCGAACACCGGGGAGCTGTTTTTT.